This T cell receptor (beta chain) was identified during a study of T cell responses to AZD1222 COVID-19 vaccine. Findings and limits, study-wide: Only a handful of AZD1222 recipients, five to seven in all, had baseline seropositivity. Clonal diversity may have been underestimated, and the donors were mostly white British, with more females than males. Nearly half of spike-specific TCRs reportedly target unmutated variant regions.

Only in-frame clones appear in the TCRdb table, and some are missing; sequencing was by immunoSEQ multiplex PCR. Of around 66,000 clones in the sample, more than 75% are singletons; the top ten hold 4% to 5%. This clone came up a few times. Its specificity is not known. The junction had 4 bases not matched to a gene; V was cut back by 4 bases and J by 3 bases. The CDR3 totals 14 residues. CDR1 and CDR2 (germline): SGHTA, FQGNSA. This receptor was taken from an adult who received the MenACWY meningococcal vaccine as a control. V usage is TRBV7-2 and J usage is TRBJ1-2; 8 positions agree with TRBD1. Sequences were derived from peripheral blood, sampled 28 days after the second dose of the MenACWY control vaccine. CDR3 DNA: TGTGCCAGCAGCTGGGACAGGTGGGACTATGGCTACACCTTC. Translating it yields CASSWDRWDYGYTF. Complete variable domain (other parts from reference TRBV7-2 and TRBJ1-2): GAGVSQSPSNKVTEKGKDVELRCDPISGHTALYWYRQSLGQGLEFLIYFQGNSAPDKSGLPSDRFSAERTGGSVSTLTIQRTQQEDSAVYLCASSWDRWDYGYTFGSGTRLTVV.